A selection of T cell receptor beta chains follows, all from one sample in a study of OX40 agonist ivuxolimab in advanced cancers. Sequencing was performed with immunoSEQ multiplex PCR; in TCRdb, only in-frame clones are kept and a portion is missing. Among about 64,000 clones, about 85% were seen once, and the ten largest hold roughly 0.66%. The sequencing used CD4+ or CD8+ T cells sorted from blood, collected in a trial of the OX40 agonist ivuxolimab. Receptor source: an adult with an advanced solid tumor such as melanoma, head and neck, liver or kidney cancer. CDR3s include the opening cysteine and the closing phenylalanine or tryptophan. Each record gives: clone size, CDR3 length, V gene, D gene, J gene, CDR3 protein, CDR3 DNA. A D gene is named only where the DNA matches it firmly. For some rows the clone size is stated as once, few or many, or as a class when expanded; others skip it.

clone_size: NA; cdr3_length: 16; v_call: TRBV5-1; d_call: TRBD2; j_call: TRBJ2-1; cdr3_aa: CASSLVAGPTYNEQFF; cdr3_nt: TGCGCCAGCAGCTTGGTAGCGGGACCTACCTACAATGAGCAGTTCTTC
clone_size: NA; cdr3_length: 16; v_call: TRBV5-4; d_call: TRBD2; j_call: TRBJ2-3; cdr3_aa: CASSTTSGIPTDTQYF; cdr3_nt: TGTGCCAGCAGCACTACTAGCGGGATACCCACAGATACGCAGTATTTT
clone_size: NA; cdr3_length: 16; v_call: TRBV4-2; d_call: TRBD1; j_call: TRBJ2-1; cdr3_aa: CASSSLQGQGDNEQFF; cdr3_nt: TGTGCCAGCAGCTCACTACAGGGCCAGGGGGACAATGAGCAGTTCTTC
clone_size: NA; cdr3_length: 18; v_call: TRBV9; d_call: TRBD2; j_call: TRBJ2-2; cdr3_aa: CASSPEVVAGVLTGELFF; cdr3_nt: TGTGCCAGCAGCCCCGAGGTGGTAGCGGGAGTTTTGACCGGGGAGCTGTTTTTT
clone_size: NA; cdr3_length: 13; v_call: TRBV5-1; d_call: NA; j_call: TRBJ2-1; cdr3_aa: CASSFDSYNEQFF; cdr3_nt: TGCGCCAGCAGCTTTGACAGCTACAATGAGCAGTTCTTC
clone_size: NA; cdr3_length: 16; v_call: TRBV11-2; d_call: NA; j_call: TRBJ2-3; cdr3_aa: CASSLRPQASTDTQYF; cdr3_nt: TGTGCCAGCAGCTTACGCCCCCAGGCTAGCACAGATACGCAGTATTTT
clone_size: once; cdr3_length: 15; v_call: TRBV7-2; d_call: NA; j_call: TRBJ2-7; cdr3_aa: CASTLSVGETYEQYF; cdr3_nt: TGTGCCAGCACCCTTTCGGTAGGGGAAACCTACGAGCAGTACTTC
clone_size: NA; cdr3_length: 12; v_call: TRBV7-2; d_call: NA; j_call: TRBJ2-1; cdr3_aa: CASSLPGGEQFF; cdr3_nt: TGTGCCAGCAGCTTACCCGGGGGAGAGCAGTTCTTC
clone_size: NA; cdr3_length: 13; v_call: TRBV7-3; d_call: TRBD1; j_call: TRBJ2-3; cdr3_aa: CASSYIGTGTQYF; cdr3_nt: TGTGCCAGCAGCTATATCGGGACAGGGACGCAGTATTTT
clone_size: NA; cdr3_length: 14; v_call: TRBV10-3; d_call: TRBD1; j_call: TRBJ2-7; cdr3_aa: CAISMDRGSYEQYF; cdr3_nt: TGTGCCATCAGTATGGACAGGGGTTCCTACGAGCAGTACTTC
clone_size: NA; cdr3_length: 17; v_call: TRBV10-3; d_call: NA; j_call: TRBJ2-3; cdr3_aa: CAISEGVGVGSTDTQYF; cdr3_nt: TGTGCCATCAGTGAGGGGGTCGGCGTAGGGAGCACAGATACGCAGTATTTT
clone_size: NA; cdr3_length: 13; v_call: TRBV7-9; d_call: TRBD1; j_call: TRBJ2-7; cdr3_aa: CASSTQQGRGQYF; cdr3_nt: TGTGCCAGCAGCACGCAACAGGGGAGAGGACAGTACTTC
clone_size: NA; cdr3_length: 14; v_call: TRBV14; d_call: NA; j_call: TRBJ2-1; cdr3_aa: CASSHPGLYNEQFF; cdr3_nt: TGTGCCAGCAGCCACCCGGGCCTGTACAATGAGCAGTTCTTC
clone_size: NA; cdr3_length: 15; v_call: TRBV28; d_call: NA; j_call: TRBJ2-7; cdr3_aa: CASSSGQVQRYEQYF; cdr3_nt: TGTGCCAGCAGTTCGGGGCAGGTGCAGCGGTACGAGCAGTACTTC
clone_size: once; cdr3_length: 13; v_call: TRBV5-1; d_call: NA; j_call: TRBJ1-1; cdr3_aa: CASSSEGHSEAFF; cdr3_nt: TGCGCCAGCAGCTCGGAGGGGCACAGTGAAGCTTTCTTT
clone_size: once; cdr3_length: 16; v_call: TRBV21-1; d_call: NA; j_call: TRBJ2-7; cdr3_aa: CASSKTERERSYEQYF; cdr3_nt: TGTGCCAGCAGCAAAACCGAGCGGGAGAGGTCCTACGAGCAGTACTTC
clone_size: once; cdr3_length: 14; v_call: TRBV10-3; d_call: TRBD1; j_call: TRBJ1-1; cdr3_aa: CAITQDRENTEAFF; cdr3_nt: TGTGCCATCACCCAAGACAGGGAGAACACTGAAGCTTTCTTT
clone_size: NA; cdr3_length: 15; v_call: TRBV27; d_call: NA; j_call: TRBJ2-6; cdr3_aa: CASSFYRAGANVLTF; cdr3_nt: TGTGCCAGCAGTTTCTACAGGGCTGGGGCCAACGTCCTGACTTTC
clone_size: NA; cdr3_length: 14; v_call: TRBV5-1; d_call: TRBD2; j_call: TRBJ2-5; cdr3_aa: CASSFSGGQETQYF; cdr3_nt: TGCGCCAGCAGCTTTAGCGGGGGCCAAGAGACCCAGTACTTC
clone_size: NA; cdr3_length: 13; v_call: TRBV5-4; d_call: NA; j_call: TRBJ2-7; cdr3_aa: CASSLRGSYEQYF; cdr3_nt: TGTGCCAGCAGCTTGCGGGGCTCCTACGAGCAGTACTTC
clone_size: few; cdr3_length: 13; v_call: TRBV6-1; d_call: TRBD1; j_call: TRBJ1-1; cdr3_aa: CASRTGGAAEAFF; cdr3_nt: TGTGCCAGCAGAACAGGGGGCGCCGCTGAAGCTTTCTTT
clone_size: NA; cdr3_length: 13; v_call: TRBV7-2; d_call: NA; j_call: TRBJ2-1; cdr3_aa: CASSYRRSDDQFF; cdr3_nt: TGTGCCAGCAGCTATCGACGGTCCGATGATCAGTTCTTC
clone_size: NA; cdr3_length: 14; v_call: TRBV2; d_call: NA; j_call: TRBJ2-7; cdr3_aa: CASTKSGPSYEQYF; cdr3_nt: TGTGCCAGCACCAAAAGCGGACCCTCCTACGAGCAGTACTTC
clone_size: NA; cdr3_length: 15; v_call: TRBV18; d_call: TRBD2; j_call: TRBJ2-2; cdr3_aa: CASSWTERGTGELFF; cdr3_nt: TGTGCCAGCTCATGGACTGAGCGGGGAACCGGGGAGCTGTTTTTT
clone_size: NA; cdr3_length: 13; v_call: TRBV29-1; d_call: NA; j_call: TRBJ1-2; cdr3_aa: CSVDPQRSYGYTF; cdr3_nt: TGCAGCGTTGACCCCCAACGGAGCTATGGCTACACCTTC
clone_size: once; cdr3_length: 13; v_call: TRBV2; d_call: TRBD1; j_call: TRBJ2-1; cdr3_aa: CAGNRDSNNEQFF; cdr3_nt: TGTGCCGGCAACCGGGACAGTAACAATGAGCAGTTCTTC
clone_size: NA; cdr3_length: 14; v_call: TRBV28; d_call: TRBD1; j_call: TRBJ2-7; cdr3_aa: CASSSGQGPYEQYF; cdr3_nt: TGTGCCAGCAGTTCCGGACAGGGCCCCTACGAGCAGTACTTC
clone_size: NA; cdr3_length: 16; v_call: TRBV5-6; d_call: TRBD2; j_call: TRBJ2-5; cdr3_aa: CASSALLAGGRETQYF; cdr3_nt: TGTGCCAGCAGCGCACTCCTAGCGGGAGGGCGAGAGACCCAGTACTTC
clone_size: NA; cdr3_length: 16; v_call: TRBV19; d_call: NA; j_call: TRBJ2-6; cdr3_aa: CASSIDHTGNANVLTF; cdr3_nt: TGTGCCAGTAGTATAGATCATACAGGGAATGCCAACGTCCTGACTTTC
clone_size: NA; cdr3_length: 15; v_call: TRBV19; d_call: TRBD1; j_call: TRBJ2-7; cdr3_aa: CASSIRGTGPYEQYF; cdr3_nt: TGTGCCAGTAGTATCCGTGGGACAGGGCCATACGAGCAGTACTTC
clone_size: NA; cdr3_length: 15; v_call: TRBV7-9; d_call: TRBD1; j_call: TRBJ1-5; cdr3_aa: CASSPGGSSNQPQHF; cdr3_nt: TGTGCCAGCAGCCCAGGGGGGAGTAGCAATCAGCCCCAGCATTTT
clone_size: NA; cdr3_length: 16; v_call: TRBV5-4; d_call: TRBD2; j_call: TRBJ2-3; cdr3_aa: CASSVGTSGSTDTQYF; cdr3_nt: TGTGCCAGCAGCGTCGGGACTAGCGGGAGCACAGATACGCAGTATTTT
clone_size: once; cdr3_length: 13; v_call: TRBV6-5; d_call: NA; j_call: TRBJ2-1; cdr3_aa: CATRGSGYNEQFF; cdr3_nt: TGTGCCACCAGGGGAAGCGGCTACAATGAGCAGTTCTTC
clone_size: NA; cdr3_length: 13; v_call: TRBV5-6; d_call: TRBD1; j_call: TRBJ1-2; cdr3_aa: CASGNQGGYGYTF; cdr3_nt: TGTGCCAGCGGGAATCAGGGGGGCTATGGCTACACCTTC
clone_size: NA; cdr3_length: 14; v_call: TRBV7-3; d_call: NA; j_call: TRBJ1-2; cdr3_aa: CASSLAQGNYGYTF; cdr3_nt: TGTGCCAGCAGCTTAGCTCAGGGCAACTATGGCTACACCTTC
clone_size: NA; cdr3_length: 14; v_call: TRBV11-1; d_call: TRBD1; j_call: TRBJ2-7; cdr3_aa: CASSPRQGQGEQYF; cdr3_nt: TGTGCCAGCAGCCCTCGACAGGGGCAGGGAGAGCAGTACTTC
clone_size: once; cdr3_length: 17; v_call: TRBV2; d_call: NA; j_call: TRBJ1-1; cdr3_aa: CASSGFGLTPGDTEAFF; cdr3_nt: TGTGCCAGCAGTGGTTTCGGGCTGACCCCCGGAGACACTGAAGCTTTCTTT
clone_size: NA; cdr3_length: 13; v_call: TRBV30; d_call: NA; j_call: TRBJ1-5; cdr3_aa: CAWSIQGGEPQHF; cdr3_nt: TGTGCCTGGAGTATACAGGGCGGGGAGCCCCAGCATTTT
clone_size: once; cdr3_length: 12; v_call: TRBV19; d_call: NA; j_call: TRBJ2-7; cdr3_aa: CASSPQRQEQYF; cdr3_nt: TGTGCCAGTAGTCCCCAGCGGCAAGAGCAGTACTTC
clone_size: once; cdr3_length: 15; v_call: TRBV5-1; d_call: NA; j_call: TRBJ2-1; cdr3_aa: CASSLGQGTYNEQFF; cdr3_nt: TGCGCCAGCAGCTTGGGTCAGGGGACCTACAATGAGCAGTTCTTC
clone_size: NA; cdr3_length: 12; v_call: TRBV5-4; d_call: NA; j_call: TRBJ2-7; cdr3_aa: CASSLGAYEQYF; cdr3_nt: TGTGCCAGCAGCTTGGGGGCCTACGAGCAGTACTTC
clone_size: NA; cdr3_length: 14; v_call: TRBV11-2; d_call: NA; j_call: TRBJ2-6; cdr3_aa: CASRARDGANVLTF; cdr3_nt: TGTGCCTCACGCGCACGGGATGGGGCCAACGTCCTGACTTTC
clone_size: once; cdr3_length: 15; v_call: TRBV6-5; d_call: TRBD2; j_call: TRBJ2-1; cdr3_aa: CASSPRGVSGGEQFF; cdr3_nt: TGTGCCAGCAGCCCTCGGGGCGTGTCGGGGGGGGAGCAGTTCTTC
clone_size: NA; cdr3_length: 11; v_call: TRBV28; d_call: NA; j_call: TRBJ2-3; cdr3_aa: CASSFSDTQYF; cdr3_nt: TGTGCCAGCAGTTTTTCAGATACGCAGTATTTT
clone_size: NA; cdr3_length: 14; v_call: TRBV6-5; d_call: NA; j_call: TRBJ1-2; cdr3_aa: CASSYSRGVYGYTF; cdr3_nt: TGTGCCAGCAGTTACTCGAGGGGGGTCTATGGCTACACCTTC
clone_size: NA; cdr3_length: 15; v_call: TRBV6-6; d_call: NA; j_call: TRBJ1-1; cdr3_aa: CASSYSSSGGTEAFF; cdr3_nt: TGTGCCAGCAGTTACTCGTCGTCGGGGGGCACTGAAGCTTTCTTT
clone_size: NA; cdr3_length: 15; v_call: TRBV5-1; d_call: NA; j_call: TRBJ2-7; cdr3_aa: CASSLGGVYSYEQYF; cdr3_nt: TGCGCCAGCAGCTTGGGAGGGGTTTACTCCTACGAGCAGTACTTC
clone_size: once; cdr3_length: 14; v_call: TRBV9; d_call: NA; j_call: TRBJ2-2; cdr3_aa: CASSVGGNTGELFF; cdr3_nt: TGTGCCAGCAGCGTAGGTGGGAACACCGGGGAGCTGTTTTTT
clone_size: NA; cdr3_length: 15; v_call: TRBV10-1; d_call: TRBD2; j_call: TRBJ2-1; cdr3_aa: CASSQSGRPNNEQFF; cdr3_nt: TGCGCCAGCAGTCAAAGCGGGAGGCCCAACAATGAGCAGTTCTTC
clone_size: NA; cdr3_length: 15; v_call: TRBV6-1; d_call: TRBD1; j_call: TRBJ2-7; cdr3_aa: CASSEDRQGTYEQYF; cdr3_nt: TGTGCCAGCAGTGAAGACCGACAGGGCACCTACGAGCAGTACTTC
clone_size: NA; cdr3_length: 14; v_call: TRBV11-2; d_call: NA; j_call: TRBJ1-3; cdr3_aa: CASSLTEPGNTIYF; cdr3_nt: TGTGCCAGCAGCTTAACGGAGCCGGGAAACACCATATATTTT
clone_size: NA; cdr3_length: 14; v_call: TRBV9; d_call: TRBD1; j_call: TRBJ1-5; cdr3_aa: CASSATGEDQPQHF; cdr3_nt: TGTGCCAGCAGCGCAACAGGGGAGGACCAGCCCCAGCATTTT
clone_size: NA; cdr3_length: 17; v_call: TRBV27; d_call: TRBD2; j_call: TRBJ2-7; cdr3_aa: CASSFGTSGKGPYEQYF; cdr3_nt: TGTGCCAGCAGTTTTGGGACTAGCGGGAAGGGACCCTACGAGCAGTACTTC
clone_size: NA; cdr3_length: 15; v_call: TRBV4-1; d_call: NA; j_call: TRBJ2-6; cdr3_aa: CASSQVHSGANVLTF; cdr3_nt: TGCGCCAGCAGCCAAGTTCACTCTGGGGCCAACGTCCTGACTTTC
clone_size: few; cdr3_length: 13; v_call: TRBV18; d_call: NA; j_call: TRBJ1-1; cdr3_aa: CASSSGLNTEAFF; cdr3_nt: TGTGCCAGCTCATCGGGCCTGAACACTGAAGCTTTCTTT